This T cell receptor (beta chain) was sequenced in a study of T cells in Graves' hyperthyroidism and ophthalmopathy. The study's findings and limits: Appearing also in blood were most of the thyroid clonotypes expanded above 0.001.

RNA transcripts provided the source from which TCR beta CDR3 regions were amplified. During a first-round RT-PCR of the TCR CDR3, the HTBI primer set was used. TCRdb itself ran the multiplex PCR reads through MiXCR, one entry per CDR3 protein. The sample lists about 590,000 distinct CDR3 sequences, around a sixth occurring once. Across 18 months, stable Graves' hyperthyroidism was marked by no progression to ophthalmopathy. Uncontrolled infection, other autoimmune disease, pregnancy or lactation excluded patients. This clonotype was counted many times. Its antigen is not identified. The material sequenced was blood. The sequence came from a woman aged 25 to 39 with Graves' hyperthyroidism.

In nucleotides, the CDR3 is TGCAGTGCTAGAGATCTCCGCTCACCAAGCCCCTACGAGCAGTACTTC. Protein product: CSARDLRSPSPYEQYF. This chain links TRBV20-1 with TRBJ2-7; D unresolved. Germline V gene sequence: CDR1 DFQATT, CDR2 SNEGSKA (reference sequence). There are 16 residues in the CDR3. Trimming removed 0 bases from V and 2 bases from J, with 17 bases in between.